This T cell receptor (beta chain) was identified during a study of OX40 agonist ivuxolimab in advanced cancers. CDR1 is SGHDN, CDR2 FVKESK, per germline. This CDR3 has 16 residues. V was pared by 5 bases and J by 0 bases, with 4 bases of the junction left unmatched. Assay: immunoSEQ multiplex PCR; the TCRdb copy retains only in-frame clones and omits some. The table shows more than 60,000 clones, with roughly 85% occurring only once. The sequence came from an adult with an advanced solid tumor such as melanoma, head and neck, liver or kidney cancer. The V and J genes are TRBV14 and TRBJ2-1; 10 bases are shared with TRBD2. The sequenced sample was CD4+ or CD8+ T cells sorted from blood, obtained in a trial of the OX40 agonist ivuxolimab. For the CDR3, the DNA is TGTGCCAGCAGCGTTAGCGGGGGGAGCTCCTACAATGAGCAGTTCTTC. This codes for CASSVSGGSSYNEQFF.